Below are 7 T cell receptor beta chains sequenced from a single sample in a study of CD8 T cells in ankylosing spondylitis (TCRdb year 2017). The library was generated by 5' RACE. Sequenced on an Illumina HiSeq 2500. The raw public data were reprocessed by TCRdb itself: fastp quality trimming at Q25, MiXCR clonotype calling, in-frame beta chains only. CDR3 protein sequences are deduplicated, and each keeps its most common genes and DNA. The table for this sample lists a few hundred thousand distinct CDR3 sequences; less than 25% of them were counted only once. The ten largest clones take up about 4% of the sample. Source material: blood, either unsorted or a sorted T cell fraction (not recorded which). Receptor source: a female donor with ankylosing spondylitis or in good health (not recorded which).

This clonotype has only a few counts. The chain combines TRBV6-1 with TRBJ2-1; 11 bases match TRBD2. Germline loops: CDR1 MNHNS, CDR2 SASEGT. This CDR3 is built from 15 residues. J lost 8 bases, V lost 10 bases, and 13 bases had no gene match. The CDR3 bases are TGTGCCACCCAGGGGTTTAGCGGGAGGGCCCATGAGCAGTTCTTC. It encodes CATQGFSGRAHEQFF.

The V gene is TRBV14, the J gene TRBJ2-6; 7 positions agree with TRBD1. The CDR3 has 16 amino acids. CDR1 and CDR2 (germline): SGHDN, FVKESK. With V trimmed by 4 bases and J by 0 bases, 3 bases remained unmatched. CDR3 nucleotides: TGTGCCAGCAGCCGGAACAGGGGCTCTGGGGCCAACGTCCTGACTTTC. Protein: CASSRNRGSGANVLTF.

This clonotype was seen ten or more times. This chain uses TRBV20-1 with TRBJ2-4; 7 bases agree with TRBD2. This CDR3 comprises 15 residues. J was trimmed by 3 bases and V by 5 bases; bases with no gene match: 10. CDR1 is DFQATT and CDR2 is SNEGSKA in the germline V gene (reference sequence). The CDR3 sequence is CSAASSASGKNIQYF. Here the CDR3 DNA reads TGCAGTGCTGCCTCATCGGCTAGCGGCAAAAACATTCAGTACTTC.

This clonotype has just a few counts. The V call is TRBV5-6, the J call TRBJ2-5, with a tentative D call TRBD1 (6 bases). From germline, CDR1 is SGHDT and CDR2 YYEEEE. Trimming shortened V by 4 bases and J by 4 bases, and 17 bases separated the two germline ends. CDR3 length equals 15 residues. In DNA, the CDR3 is TGTGCCAGCAGCCATTCCGGACAGCCACGAGAGACCCAGTACTTC. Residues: CASSHSGQPRETQYF.

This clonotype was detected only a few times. The CDR3 is CASSLGSTVNTGELFF. The CDR3 DNA is TGTGCCAGCAGCTTAGGCAGTACGGTGAACACCGGGGAGCTGTTTTTT. The chain uses TRBV7-6 and TRBJ2-2; D is unclear. This CDR3 is built from 16 residues. Per germline, CDR1 SGHVS and CDR2 FNYEAQ. V lost 1 base, J lost 1 base, and 10 bases lay in between.

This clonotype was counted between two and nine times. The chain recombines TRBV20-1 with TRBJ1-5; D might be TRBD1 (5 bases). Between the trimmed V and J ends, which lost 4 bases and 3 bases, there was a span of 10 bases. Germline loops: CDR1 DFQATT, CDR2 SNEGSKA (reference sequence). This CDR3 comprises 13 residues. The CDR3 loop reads CSAIQGTNQPQHF. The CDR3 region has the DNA TGCAGTGCTATCCAGGGAACCAATCAGCCCCAGCATTTT.

For the CDR3, the DNA is TGTGCCAGTGCAGGGGGCAATGAGCAGTTCTTC. Translation: CASAGGNEQFF. The V and J genes are TRBV11-3 and TRBJ2-1; 7 nucleotides match TRBD1. V dropped 9 bases and J dropped 6; count of bases not matched to a gene: 2. Germline V gene sequence: CDR1 SGHNT, CDR2 YENEEA. This CDR3 contains 11 residues.